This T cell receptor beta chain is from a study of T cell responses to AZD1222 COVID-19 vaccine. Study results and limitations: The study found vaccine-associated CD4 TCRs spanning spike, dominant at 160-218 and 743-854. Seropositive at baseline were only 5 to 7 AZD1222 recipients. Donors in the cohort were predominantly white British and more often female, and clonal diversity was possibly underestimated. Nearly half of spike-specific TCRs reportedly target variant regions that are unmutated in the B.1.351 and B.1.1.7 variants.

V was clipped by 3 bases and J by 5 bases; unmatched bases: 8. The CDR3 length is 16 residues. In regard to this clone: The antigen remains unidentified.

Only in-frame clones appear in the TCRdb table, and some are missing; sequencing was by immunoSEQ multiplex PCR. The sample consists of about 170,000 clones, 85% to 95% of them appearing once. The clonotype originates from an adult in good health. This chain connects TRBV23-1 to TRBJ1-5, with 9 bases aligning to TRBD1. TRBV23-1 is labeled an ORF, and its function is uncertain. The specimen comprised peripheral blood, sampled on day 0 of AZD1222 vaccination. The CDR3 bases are TGCGCCAGCAGTCACTCGGACAGGGGATGCCATCAGCCCCAGCATTTT. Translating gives CASSHSDRGCHQPQHF.